This T cell receptor (beta chain) comes out of a study of cytomegalovirus exposure and HLA in healthy donors. Study-wide results and limits: The sole available immune exposure information was CMV serostatus.

The CDR3 length is 14 residues. In germline, CDR1 is MNHEY, CDR2 SVGAGI. Trimming took off 6 bases at V and 4 bases at J, with 12 bases between the two ends. Nominal health characterized the donors when sampled, though unrecorded immune exposures were likely. On this clone: Its antigen is unknown.

PCR amplification relied on 60 Vbeta primers (plus 13 Jbeta primers). Profiling relied on immunoSEQ multiplex PCR, and the TCRdb table lists in-frame clones only, not all of them. The sample lists fewer than 150,000 clones; about four fifths were seen once. This receptor was identified in a male donor in good health and CMV-seronegative. Input material: PBMCs. The genes are TRBV6-5 and TRBJ2-2; TRBD2 is a possible D gene (5 bases). DNA for the CDR3: TGTGCCAGCAGGATTGCGGGCGGCACCGGGGAGCTGTTTTTT. Protein product: CASRIAGGTGELFF.